This TCR beta chain was identified in a study of beta chain features in type 1 diabetes (dated by TCRdb to the late 2010s). Notes on the research overall: No differences in mean age, gender distribution, total cell number or subset yield were found between patients and healthy donors. Naive and central memory subsets were obtained from all 30 or so donors, but regulatory and stem cell-like memory subsets were isolated from only 8 patients and roughly eight healthy donors. A total of about 99,000,000 sorted cells were examined across all samples, and RNA yield correlated strongly with the number of cells per subset. The study compared the TCRB repertoires of sorted circulating CD4+ T cell subsets in recently diagnosed type 1 diabetes patients with those in matched healthy donors. General study outcomes and caveats: Fewer insertions and more nucleotide deletions at VDJ recombination sites were observed in patients with type 1 diabetes, implying thymic rearrangement abnormalities. Naive, central memory and regulatory TCRB repertoires appeared to be more similar among patients than among healthy donors. Because small numbers of individuals were included in the HLA sub-analyses, any influence of HLA type on TCRB rearrangement was left unresolved. Because cDNA rather than genomic DNA was sequenced, highly expressing activated cells could have been over-represented, although no difference in activation and CD3 levels was found between groups. In all four CD4+ subsets, TCRB CDR3 length was moderately but significantly shorter in type 1 diabetes patients. Shorter templates might have been favored by PCR, but patient and control samples were amplified and corrected together, so both groups would have been affected equally by any skew.

Each donor gave one peripheral blood draw, averaging approximately 120 mL, which was collected into heparinised tubes. Using a panel that included CD45RO, CCR7, CD25, CD127, CD95 and CD27, naive, central memory, regulatory and stem cell-like memory CD4+ T cells were sorted on a BD FACSAria II. Every sorted population had a purity above 98%. PBMCs were isolated right away by Lymphoprep density gradient centrifugation and were stained directly, without culture. So that batch effects would be minimized, each experiment stained and sorted samples in pairs, pairing one healthy donor with one patient. This clone showed up many times. What this receptor recognizes is not known. Base qualities are not at hand, and no much larger clone is one base apart. The High Capacity cDNA Reverse Transcription Kit was used to reverse transcribe all of the isolated RNA, meaning that expressed TCRB transcripts were what got sequenced. Naive, central memory and regulatory T cell samples underwent deep immunoSEQ sequencing, averaging about 3.57 million total reads per sample. Sorted cells were lysed in RLT buffer, and RNA was extracted using DNase-treated RNeasy Micro or Mini kits according to cell number. To prevent cross-contamination, each cell subset was processed individually, whereas patient and healthy donor samples were processed jointly. The immunoSEQ multiplex PCR was used to amplify TCRB sequences from cDNA, yielding 87-bp fragments that span the CDR3 region. The amplicons were sequenced using the Illumina HiSeq platform. The authors' analysis ran thus. Synthetic template baselines were used to correct PCR bias computationally, reads within Hamming distance 2 were collapsed, and singletons that could not be merged were discarded. By aligning reads against IMGT, V, D and J genes, CDR3 length, and insertions or deletions at six rearrangement sites were assigned. Within each subset, clonotype counts were normalized to the number of sorted cells before true diversity and Gini coefficients were calculated with the tcR R package. Repertoire sharing was quantified using the overlap coefficient calculated on TCRB nucleotide sequences. TCRdb took this table from immuneACCESS and kept in-frame rearrangements with V and J called. Such tables lack part of the clones; where checked against another copy, unresolved V genes explain under half of the gap, and the rest is unexplained. That table furnishes V, J and clone size, whereas the DNA furnished D and trimming. For this sample there are almost 350,000 clones; around 9.3% appear just once. The ten biggest clones cover around 1% of the sample.

The material sequenced was central memory CD4+ T cells from blood. This TCR was sampled from a man aged 30-40 years with type 1 diabetes.

The nucleotides are TGTGCCAGCAGCCAACTGACAGGATCCCAAGAGACCCAGTACTTC. This encodes CASSQLTGSQETQYF. The chain is assembled from TRBV14 and TRBJ2-5; the D region possibly corresponds to TRBD1 (6 bases align). The CDR3 contains 15 residues, cysteine and phenylalanine counted. Here the CDR3 DNA is all that survives: 45 bases in frame from base 1. Cut back by 2 bases and 1 base, the V and J ends lie 11 bases apart. From a lookup of the germline V gene, CDR1 and CDR2 are SGHDN and FVKESK. Reference TRBV14 and TRBJ2-5 proteins supply the regions before and after the CDR3; the full variable domain is: EAGVTQFPSHSVIEKGQTVTLRCDPISGHDNLYWYRRVMGKEIKFLLHFVKESKQDESGMPNNRFLAERTGGTYSTLKVQPAELEDSGVYFCASSQLTGSQETQYFGPGTRLLVL.